These 19 T cell receptor beta chains came from one sample sequenced in a study of CD8 T cells in Susac syndrome. cDNA came from around 0.5 to 1 ug RNA primed by random hexamers. TCRdb independently ran MiXCR on the immunoSEQ multiplex PCR reads; one entry per CDR3 protein. This sample carries some 130,000 distinct CDR3 sequences, about 95% of them seen once, and the ten largest clones take around 0.2%. The material sequenced was CD8+ T cells from PBMCs. All receptors come from a human donor with Susac syndrome.

The CDR3: CASSLAGVQETQYF. In nucleotides, the CDR3 is TGTGCCAGCAGTTTAGCGGGAGTACAGGAGACCCAGTACTTC. This chain links TRBV12-3 or TRBV12-4 with TRBJ2-5; D perhaps matches TRBD2 (5 bases). The CDR3 runs to 14 residues. Trimming stripped 0 bases from V and 5 bases from J, with 10 bases between.

The V call is TRBV25-1, the J call TRBJ2-7, with 8 bases aligning to TRBD1. Trimming took 1 base from V and 7 from J; bases not matched to a gene: 6. The CDR3 runs to 14 residues. Germline values: CDR1 MGHDK, CDR2 SYGVNS. The CDR3 sequence is CASSESGQGGEQYF. The DNA of the CDR3 is TGTGCCAGCAGTGAATCTGGACAGGGAGGTGAGCAGTACTTC.

The chain couples TRBV13 to TRBJ2-7; D gene unclear. Germline CDR1 is PRHDT and CDR2 is FYEKMQ (reference sequence). The CDR3 is 12 residues long. The germline V and J ends were trimmed by 4 bases and 7 bases, with 11 bases remaining between them. Here the CDR3 reads CASSSLMNEQYF. In DNA form, the CDR3 reads TGTGCCAGCAGCTCCCTGATGAATGAGCAGTACTTC. Looking up the rest from reference TRBV13 and TRBJ2-7 gives the full variable domain: AAGVIQSPRHLIKEKRETATLKCYPIPRHDTVYWYQQGPGQDPQFLISFYEKMQSDKGSIPDRFSAQQFSDYHSELNMSSLELGDSALYFCASSSLMNEQYFGPGTRLTVT.

Comment on this clonotype: Relative to the germline gene, one junction end is altered; a read error may explain this. The V call is TRBV11-2, the J call TRBJ2-2; TRBD2 agrees at 7 bases. The CDR3 has 16 residues. The germline V gene has CDR1 SGHAT and CDR2 FQNNGV. The CDR3 is CASSLDLREEDRELFF. The CDR3 region has the DNA TGTGCCAGCAGCCTAGACCTCCGGGAGGAGGACAGGGAGCTGTTTTTT.

This chain uses TRBV30 with TRBJ2-1, with 7 bases that match TRBD2. The J segment lost 0 bases and the V segment lost 3 bases, leaving 11 bases of the junction unmatched. The CDR3 spans 17 residues. CDR1 GTSNPN and CDR2 SVGIG come from the germline V gene (reference sequence). This CDR3 reads CAWSGLGASASYNEQFF. The DNA of the CDR3 is TGTGCCTGGAGCGGACTAGGGGCCTCTGCCTCCTACAATGAGCAGTTCTTC.

In this sample, this clonotype turned up once. The CDR3 region is CASSLDVANEQYF. CDR3 sequence (DNA): TGTGCCAGCAGCCTTGACGTTGCCAACGAGCAGTACTTC. The chain recombines TRBV9 with TRBJ2-7; D unclear. Trimming took off 4 bases at V and 5 bases at J, with 13 bases between the two ends. CDR3 size: 13 residues. Per germline, CDR1 SGDLS and CDR2 YYNGEE.

The rearrangement links TRBV4-1 to TRBJ2-1; D may correspond to TRBD1 or TRBD2 (7 bases each). Trimming stripped 6 bases from V and 7 bases from J, with 19 bases between. CDR3 size: 15 residues. Germline CDR1 and CDR2: MGHRA and YSYEKL. The CDR3 region is CASSLRGEGRNEQFF. DNA for the CDR3: TGCGCCAGCAGTCTCAGGGGGGAGGGAAGGAATGAGCAGTTCTTC.

This chain uses TRBV15 with TRBJ2-7, with D unresolved. V dropped 4 bases and J dropped 2 bases, with 6 bases sitting between them. There are 12 residues in the CDR3. Germline assignment: CDR1 LNHNV and CDR2 YYDKDF (reference sequence). The CDR3, as DNA: TGTGCCACCAGCAACTCCGCCTACGAGCAGTACTTC. Translation gives CATSNSAYEQYF.

CDR3 bases: TGTGCCAGCAGTTTGTCGACAGGGAATCAGCCCCAGCATTTT. Encoded protein: CASSLSTGNQPQHF. J is TRBJ1-5 and V is TRBV6-5; 7 nucleotides agree with TRBD1. Germline V gene data show CDR1 as MNHEY and CDR2 as SVGAGI. The CDR3 loop spans 14 amino acids. V was pared by 4 bases and J by 4 bases, with 4 bases of the junction left unmatched.

The chain recombines TRBV19 with TRBJ1-1; tentatively, D is TRBD1 (5 bases). V was clipped by 3 bases and J by 0 bases, with 14 bases between them. The CDR3 contains 16 residues. The germline V gene encodes CDR1 LNHDA and CDR2 SQIVND (reference sequence). CDR3: CASSIGGELMNTEAFF. In DNA, the CDR3 is TGTGCCAGTAGTATCGGGGGGGAACTCATGAACACTGAAGCTTTCTTT.

This sequence joins TRBV2 and TRBJ2-5; 7 positions agree with TRBD2. The CDR3 loop spans 15 amino acids. From germline, CDR1 is SNHLY and CDR2 FYNNEI. V lost 10 bases to trimming and J lost 2 bases; unmatched junction nucleotides: 13. The CDR3 coding sequence is TGTGCCACCGTCGTTCAGGCGGGAGTTCAAGAGACCCAGTACTTC. The encoded protein is CATVVQAGVQETQYF.

The chain couples TRBV6-5 to TRBJ2-5; the match to TRBD1 covers 8 bases. CDR1 and CDR2 (germline): MNHEY, SVGAGI. V lost 0 bases, J lost 6 bases, and 15 bases stayed unmatched. The CDR3 is 18 residues long. The CDR3 protein is CASSYSNLQQGEWKTQYF. The CDR3 coding sequence is TGTGCCAGCAGTTACTCGAACCTCCAACAGGGGGAATGGAAGACCCAGTACTTC.

The chain uses TRBV29-1 and TRBJ2-2; TRBD2 matches 7 bases. Losses at the gene ends were 6 bases for V and 4 bases for J; bases not matched to a gene: 2. Per germline, CDR1 SQVTM and CDR2 ANQGSEA. The CDR3 covers 12 residues. The CDR3, as DNA: TGCAGCGTGTCGGGGGGCACCGGGGAGCTGTTTTTT. This codes for CSVSGGTGELFF.

This chain links TRBV7-6 with TRBJ2-3; D is ambiguous. The CDR3 extends over 12 amino acids. Trimming took off 2 bases at V and 9 bases at J, with 9 bases between the two ends. CDR1 and CDR2 from the germline V gene are SGHVS and FNYEAQ. The CDR3: CASSLRDDTQYF. As DNA, the CDR3 is TGTGCCAGCAGCTTAAGGGATGACACGCAGTATTTT.

This chain connects TRBV11-2 to TRBJ2-3; no firm D call. Trimming removed 0 bases from V and 3 bases from J, with 4 bases in between. Germline V gene lookup returns CDR1 SGHAT and CDR2 FQNNGV. This CDR3 region has 13 residues. Written as DNA, the CDR3 is TGTGCCAGCAGCTTAGAACTTACAGATACGCAGTATTTT. Residues: CASSLELTDTQYF.

This chain links TRBV27 with TRBJ2-1, with unresolved D. The CDR3 spans 16 residues. Germline-derived CDR1 and CDR2 are MNHEY and SMNVEV (reference sequence). The germline V and J ends were trimmed by 4 bases and 3 bases, with 16 bases remaining between them. CDR3 loop: CASSWSSLRFYNEQFF. CDR3 in DNA: TGTGCCAGCAGTTGGAGTTCTCTTAGGTTCTACAATGAGCAGTTCTTC.

The chain recombines TRBV6-2 or TRBV6-3 with TRBJ2-4; 9 nucleotides align to TRBD1. In germline, CDR1 is MNHEY, CDR2 SVGEGT. Trimming removed 1 base from V and 8 bases from J; junction bases left unmatched: 6. There are 15 residues in the CDR3. CDR3 residues: CASSYWDREGDIQYF. The DNA for the CDR3 is TGTGCCAGCAGTTACTGGGACAGGGAGGGAGACATTCAGTACTTC.

The V gene is TRBV15, the J gene TRBJ2-1; D unclear. The V end was cut by 5 bases, the J end by 6 bases, with 8 bases between. Germline V gene lookup returns CDR1 LNHNV and CDR2 YYDKDF (reference sequence). The CDR3 covers 12 residues. The CDR3 region has the DNA TGTGCCACCAGCTTCTGGGGCAATGAGCAGTTCTTC. Translation: CATSFWGNEQFF.

This rearrangement joins TRBV20-1 to TRBJ2-3; D perhaps matches TRBD1 (6 bases). Trimming removed 4 bases at V and 4 bases at J, with 18 bases between. This CDR3 is 15 amino acids long. Germline CDR1 reads DFQATT; CDR2 reads SNEGSKA (reference sequence). The CDR3 coding sequence is TGCAGTGCTACCCGACAGGCTAGAACCTCAGATACGCAGTATTTT. Translated: CSATRQARTSDTQYF.